This TCR beta chain was found in a study of beta chain features in type 1 diabetes. Study findings and constraints: The study found moderately but significantly shorter TCRB CDR3s in all four CD4+ subsets of Type 1 diabetes patients.

This clone was counted a few times. Its antigen is undetermined. The investigators reverse transcribed all of the isolated RNA, so they sequenced expressed TCRB transcripts. The protocol was immunoSEQ multiplex PCR, while the TCRdb copy is restricted to in-frame clones and leaves out a portion. Seen here are 640,000 or so clones, over 10% observed once, and the top ten hold less than 0.025%. The CDR3 covers 14 residues. V was clipped by 0 bases and J by 4 bases, with 9 bases between them. Germline V lookup: CDR1 LNHNV, CDR2 YYDKDF (reference sequence). The rearrangement links TRBV15 to TRBJ2-5; weak D call: TRBD1 (5 bases). The receptor was derived from a man between 18 and 35 years old with type 1 diabetes. The sequenced sample consisted of naive CD4+ T cells from blood. CDR3 in DNA: TGTGCCACCAGCAGAGACCAGGGCCCAGAGACCCAGTACTTC. Translated: CATSRDQGPETQYF.